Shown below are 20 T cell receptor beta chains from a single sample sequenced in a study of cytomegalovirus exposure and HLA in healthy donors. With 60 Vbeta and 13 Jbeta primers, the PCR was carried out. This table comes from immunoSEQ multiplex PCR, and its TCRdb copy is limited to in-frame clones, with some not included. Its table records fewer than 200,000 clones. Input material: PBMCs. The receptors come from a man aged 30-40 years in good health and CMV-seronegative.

The CDR3 protein is CAISRGQGFSPLHF. CDR3 nucleotide sequence: TGTGCCATCAGCCGAGGACAGGGCTTCTCACCCCTCCACTTT. The chain uses TRBV10-3 and TRBJ1-6, with TRBD1 matching over 8 bases. The germline CDR1 and CDR2 sequences are ENHRY and SYGVKD. This CDR3 is built from 14 residues. J gave up 10 bases and V 6 bases, and 8 bases lay outside the gene matches.

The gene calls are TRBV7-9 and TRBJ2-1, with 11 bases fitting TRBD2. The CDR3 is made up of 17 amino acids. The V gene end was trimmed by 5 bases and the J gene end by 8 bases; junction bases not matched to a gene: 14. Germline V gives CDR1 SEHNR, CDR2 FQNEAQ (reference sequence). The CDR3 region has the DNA TGTGCCAGCAGCCCTACTAGCGGGGGCCCCGGGGGCGATGAGCAGTTCTTC. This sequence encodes CASSPTSGGPGGDEQFF. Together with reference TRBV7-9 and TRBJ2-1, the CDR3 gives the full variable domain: DTGVSQNPRHKITKRGQNVTFRCDPISEHNRLYWYRQTLGQGPEFLTYFQNEAQLEKSRLLSDRFSAERPKGSFSTLEIQRTEQGDSAMYLCASSPTSGGPGGDEQFFGPGTRLTVL.

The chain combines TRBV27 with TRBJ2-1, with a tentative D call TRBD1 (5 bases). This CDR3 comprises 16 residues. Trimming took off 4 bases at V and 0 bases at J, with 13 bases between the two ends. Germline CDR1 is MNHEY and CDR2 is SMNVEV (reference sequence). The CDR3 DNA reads TGTGCCAGCAGTTCACTCCAGGGCCTCTCCTACAATGAGCAGTTCTTC. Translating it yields CASSSLQGLSYNEQFF.

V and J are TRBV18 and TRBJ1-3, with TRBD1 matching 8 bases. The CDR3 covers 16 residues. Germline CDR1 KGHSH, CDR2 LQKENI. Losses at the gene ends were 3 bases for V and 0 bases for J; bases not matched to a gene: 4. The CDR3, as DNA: TGTGCCAGCTCACCGACAGGGGTCAACTCTGGAAACACCATATATTTT. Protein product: CASSPTGVNSGNTIYF.

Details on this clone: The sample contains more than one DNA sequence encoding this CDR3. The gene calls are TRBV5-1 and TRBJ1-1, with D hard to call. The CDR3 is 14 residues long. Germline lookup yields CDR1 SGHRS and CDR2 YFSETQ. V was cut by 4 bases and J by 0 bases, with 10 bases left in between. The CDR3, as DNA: TGCGCCAGCAGCCTACAAGGAGTGAACACTGAAGCTTTCTTT. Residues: CASSLQGVNTEAFF. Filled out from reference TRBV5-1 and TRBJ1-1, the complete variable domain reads KAGVTQTPRYLIKTRGQQVTLSCSPISGHRSVSWYQQTPGQGLQFLFEYFSETQRNKGNFPGRFSGRQFSNSRSEMNVSTLELGDSALYLCASSLQGVNTEAFFGQGTRLTVV.

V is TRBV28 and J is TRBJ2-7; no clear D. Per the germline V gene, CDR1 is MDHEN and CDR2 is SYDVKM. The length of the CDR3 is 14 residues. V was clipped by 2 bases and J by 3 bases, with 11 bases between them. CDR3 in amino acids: CASSLRSRIYEQYF. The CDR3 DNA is TGTGCCAGCAGTTTAAGGAGTCGAATCTACGAGCAGTACTTC. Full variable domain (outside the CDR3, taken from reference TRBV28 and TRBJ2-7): DVKVTQSSRYLVKRTGEKVFLECVQDMDHENMFWYRQDPGLGLRLIYFSYDVKMKEKGDIPEGYSVSREKKERFSLILESASTNQTSMYLCASSLRSRIYEQYFGPGTRLTVT.

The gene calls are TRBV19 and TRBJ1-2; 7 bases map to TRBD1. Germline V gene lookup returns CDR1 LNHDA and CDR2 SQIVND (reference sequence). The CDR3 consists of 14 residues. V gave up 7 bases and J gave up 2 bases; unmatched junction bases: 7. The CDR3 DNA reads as TGTGCCAGTACCAACAGGGGCATGAACTATGGCTACACCTTC. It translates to CASTNRGMNYGYTF. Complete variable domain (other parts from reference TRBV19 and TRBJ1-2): DGGITQSPKYLFRKEGQNVTLSCEQNLNHDAMYWYRQDPGQGLRLIYYSQIVNDFQKGDIAEGYSVSREKKESFPLTVTSAQKNPTAFYLCASTNRGMNYGYTFGSGTRLTVV.

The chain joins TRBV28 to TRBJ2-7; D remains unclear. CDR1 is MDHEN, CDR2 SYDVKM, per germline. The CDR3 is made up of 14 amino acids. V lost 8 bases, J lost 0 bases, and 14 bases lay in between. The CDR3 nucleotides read TGTGCCAGCCGGTCCACTTGGAGCTCCTACGAGCAGTACTTC. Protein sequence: CASRSTWSSYEQYF.

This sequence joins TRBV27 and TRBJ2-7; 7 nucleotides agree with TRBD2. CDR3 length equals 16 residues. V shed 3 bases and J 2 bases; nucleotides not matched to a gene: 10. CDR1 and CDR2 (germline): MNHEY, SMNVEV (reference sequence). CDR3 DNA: TGTGCCAGCAGTTTTGGTATTGGGGGGGGAACCTACGAGCAGTACTTC. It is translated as CASSFGIGGGTYEQYF.

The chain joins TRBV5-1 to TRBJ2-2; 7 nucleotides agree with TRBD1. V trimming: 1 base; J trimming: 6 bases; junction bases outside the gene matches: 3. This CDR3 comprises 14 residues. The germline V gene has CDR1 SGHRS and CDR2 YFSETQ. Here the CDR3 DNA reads TGCGCCAGCAGCTTGTCTCAGGGGGCCGGGGAGCTGTTTTTT. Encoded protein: CASSLSQGAGELFF.

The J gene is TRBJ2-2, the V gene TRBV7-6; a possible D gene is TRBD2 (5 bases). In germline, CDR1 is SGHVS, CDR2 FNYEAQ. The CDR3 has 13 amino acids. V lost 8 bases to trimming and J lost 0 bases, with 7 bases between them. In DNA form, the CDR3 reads TGTGCCAGCCGGGAAGCGAACACCGGGGAGCTGTTTTTT. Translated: CASREANTGELFF.

The CDR3 DNA reads TGTGCCAGCACAAACACCGGGGAGCTGTTTTTT. Translating gives CASTNTGELFF. The V gene is TRBV13, the J gene TRBJ2-2; D unresolved. The germline V and J ends were trimmed by 7 bases and 2 bases, with 2 bases remaining between them. CDR1 is PRHDT and CDR2 is FYEKMQ in the germline V gene (reference sequence). This CDR3 contains 11 residues.

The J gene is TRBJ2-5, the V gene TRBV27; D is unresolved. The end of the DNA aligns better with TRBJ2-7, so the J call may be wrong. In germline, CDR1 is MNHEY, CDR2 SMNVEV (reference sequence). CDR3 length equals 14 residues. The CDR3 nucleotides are TGTGCCAGCAGTTTATTTAGGAGTTCCTACGAGCAGTACTTC. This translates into CASSLFRSSYEQYF.

CDR3: CASSIRFAGNKLYNEQFF. In nucleotides, the CDR3 is TGTGCCAGTAGTATTCGGTTTGCCGGGAATAAATTATACAATGAGCAGTTCTTC. The rearrangement links TRBV19 to TRBJ2-1; D is perhaps TRBD2 (5 bases). The CDR3 is made up of 18 amino acids. Germline loops: CDR1 LNHDA, CDR2 SQIVND (reference sequence). V lost 3 bases, J lost 4 bases, and 22 bases lay in between. The whole variable domain, remainder taken from reference TRBV19 and TRBJ2-1, is DGGITQSPKYLFRKEGQNVTLSCEQNLNHDAMYWYRQDPGQGLRLIYYSQIVNDFQKGDIAEGYSVSREKKESFPLTVTSAQKNPTAFYLCASSIRFAGNKLYNEQFFGPGTRLTVL.

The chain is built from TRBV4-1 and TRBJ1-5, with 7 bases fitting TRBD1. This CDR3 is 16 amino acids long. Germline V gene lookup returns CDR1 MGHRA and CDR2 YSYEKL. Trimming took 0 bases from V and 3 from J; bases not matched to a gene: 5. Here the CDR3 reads CASSQELGQTNQPQHF. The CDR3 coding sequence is TGCGCCAGCAGCCAAGAATTGGGACAGACCAATCAGCCCCAGCATTTT.

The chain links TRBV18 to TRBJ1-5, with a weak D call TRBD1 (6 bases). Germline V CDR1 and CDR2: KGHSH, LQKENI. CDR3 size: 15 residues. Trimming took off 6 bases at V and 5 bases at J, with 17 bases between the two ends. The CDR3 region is CASSEETGGYQPQHF. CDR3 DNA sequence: TGTGCCAGCTCCGAGGAGACAGGTGGGTATCAGCCCCAGCATTTT.

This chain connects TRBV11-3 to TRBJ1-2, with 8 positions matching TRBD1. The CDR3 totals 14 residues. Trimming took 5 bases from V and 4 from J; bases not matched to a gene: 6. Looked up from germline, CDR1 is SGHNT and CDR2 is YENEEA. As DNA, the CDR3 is TGTGCCAGCAGCCCTACGACAGGGGCCTATGGCTACACCTTC. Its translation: CASSPTTGAYGYTF.

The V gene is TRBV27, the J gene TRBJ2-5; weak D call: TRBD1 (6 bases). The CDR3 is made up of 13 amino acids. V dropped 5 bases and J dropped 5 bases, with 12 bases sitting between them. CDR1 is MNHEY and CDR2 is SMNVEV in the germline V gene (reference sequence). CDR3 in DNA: TGTGCCAGCAGTCGACAGGTTGGGGAGACCCAGTACTTC. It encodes CASSRQVGETQYF.

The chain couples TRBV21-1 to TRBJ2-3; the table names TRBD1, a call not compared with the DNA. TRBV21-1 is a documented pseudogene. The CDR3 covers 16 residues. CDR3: CASSPRGVRGTDTQYF. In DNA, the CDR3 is TGTGCCAGCAGCCCCAGGGGCGTCCGGGGCACAGATACGCAGTATTTT.

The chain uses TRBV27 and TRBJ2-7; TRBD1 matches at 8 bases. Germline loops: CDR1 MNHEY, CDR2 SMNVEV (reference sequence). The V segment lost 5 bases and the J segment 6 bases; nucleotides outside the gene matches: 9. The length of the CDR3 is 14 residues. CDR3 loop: CASSQRQGWAEQYF. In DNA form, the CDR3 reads TGTGCCAGCAGTCAAAGACAGGGGTGGGCCGAGCAGTACTTC.